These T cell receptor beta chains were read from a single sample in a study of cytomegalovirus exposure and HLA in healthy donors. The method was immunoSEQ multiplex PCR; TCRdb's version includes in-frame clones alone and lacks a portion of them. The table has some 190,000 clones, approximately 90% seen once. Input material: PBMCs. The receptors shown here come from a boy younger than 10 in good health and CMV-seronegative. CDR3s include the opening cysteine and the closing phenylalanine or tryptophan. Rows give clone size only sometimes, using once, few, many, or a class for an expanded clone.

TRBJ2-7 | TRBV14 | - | CASSRSLGGYEQYF
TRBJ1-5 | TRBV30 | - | CAWSPREEQPQHF
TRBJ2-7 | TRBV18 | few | CASSPSPSGSYEQYF
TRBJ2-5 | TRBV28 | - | CASSNYREETQYF
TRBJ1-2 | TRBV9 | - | CASSPERSDF
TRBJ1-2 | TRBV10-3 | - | CAISESVVSGYTF
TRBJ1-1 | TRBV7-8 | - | CASSPYGTAEAFF
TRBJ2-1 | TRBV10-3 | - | CAISDGRPLSYNEQFF
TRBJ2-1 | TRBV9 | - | CASSVAPSHNEQFF
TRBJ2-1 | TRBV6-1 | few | CASSETRPSYNEQFF
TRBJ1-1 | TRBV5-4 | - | CASSLRGTEAFF
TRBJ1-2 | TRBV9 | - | CASSVGGGYGYTF
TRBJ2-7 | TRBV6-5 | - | CASSYSGGASYEQYF
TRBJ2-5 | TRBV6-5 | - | CASSYSSIQETQYF
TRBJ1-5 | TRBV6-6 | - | CASSSPGNGNQPQHF
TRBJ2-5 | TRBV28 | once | CASYKMGQGAGETQYF
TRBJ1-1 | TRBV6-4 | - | CASSYRTNTEAFF
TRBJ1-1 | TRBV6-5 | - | CASRNTRNTEAFF
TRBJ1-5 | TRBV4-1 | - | CASSQGLTGPQHF
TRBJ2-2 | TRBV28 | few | CASSVSGRAKPGELFF
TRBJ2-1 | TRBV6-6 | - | CASSYAASGRDEQFF
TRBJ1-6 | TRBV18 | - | CASSPSLAGINSPLHF
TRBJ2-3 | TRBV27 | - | CASSARGFGKTDTQYF
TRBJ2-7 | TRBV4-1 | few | CASSPDGVAGDEQYF
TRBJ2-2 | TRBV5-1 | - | CASSPTLIVTGELFF
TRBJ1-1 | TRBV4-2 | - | CASSQDGGGLNTEAFF
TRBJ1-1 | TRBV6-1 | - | CASSPTGTEAFF
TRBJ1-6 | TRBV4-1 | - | CASSPWDRGTQGIYNSPLHF
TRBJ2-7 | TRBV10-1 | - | CASSESVETPPNLYEQYF
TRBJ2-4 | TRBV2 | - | CASSAPSEWALAKNIQYF
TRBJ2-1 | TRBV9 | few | CASSGASGSYNEQFF
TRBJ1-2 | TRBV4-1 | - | CASSQGQVENGYTF
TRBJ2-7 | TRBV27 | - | CASRAQGLDEQYF
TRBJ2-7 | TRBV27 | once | CASSFVSGQYEQYF
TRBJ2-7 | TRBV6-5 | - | CASSSTSGGGYEQYF
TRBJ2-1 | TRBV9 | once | CASCTSGNEQFF
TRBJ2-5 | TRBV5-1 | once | CASSLREETQYF
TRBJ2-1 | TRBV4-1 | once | CASSHPWTSGTPDEQFF
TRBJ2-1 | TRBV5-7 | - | CAPSKLRDEQFF
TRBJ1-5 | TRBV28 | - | CASSSTGKGQPQHF
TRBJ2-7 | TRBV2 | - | CASSLGGGATYEQYF
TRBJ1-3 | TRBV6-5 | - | CASSYSRGRARNTIYF
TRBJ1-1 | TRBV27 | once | CASSTKTARSEAFF
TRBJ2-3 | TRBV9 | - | CASSVVGQGTDTQYF
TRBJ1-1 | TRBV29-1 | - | CSGRGMNTEAFF
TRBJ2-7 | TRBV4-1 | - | CASSHNLHPPGTRVSASYEQYF
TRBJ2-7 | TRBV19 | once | CASSMTPLGEQYF
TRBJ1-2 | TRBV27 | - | CASSLRFRGYGYTF
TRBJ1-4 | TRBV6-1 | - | CASSKRTGVNEKLFF
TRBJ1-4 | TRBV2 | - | CASAGGVDANEKLFF
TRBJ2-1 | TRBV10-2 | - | CASSGMSGGLHSYNEQFF
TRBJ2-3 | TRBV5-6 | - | CASSLASGQRADTQYF
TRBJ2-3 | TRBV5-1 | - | CASSSVQTDTQYF
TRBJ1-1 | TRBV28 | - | CASSSQGRPKAFF
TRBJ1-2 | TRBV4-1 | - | CASSPSLLTVRYGYTF